This T cell receptor (beta chain) is drawn from a study of blood T cells in healthy people across ages. With respect to this clonotype: An end of the junction differs from the germline gene, which may be a read error.

Primed by a sample-barcoded 5' primer and a J-beta primer mix, a second PCR proceeded for roughly 7 to 11 cycles. TCRdb analysed the 5' RACE reads with MiXCR anew, one entry per CDR3 protein. The sample yields 1.5 million or so distinct CDR3 sequences, 35% to 45% seen once. There are 13 residues in the CDR3. Germline CDR1 LGHDT, CDR2 YNNKEL (reference sequence). The chain links TRBV3-1 to TRBJ2-7; either TRBD1 or TRBD2 may fit D (5 bases each). The receptor was isolated from a woman aged 18-29 years in good health. The sample was blood. CDR3 in DNA: TGCGCCAGCAGCCAAGGTAGAAGGGGACAGCAGTACTTC. Translation: CASSQGRRGQQYF.